This T cell receptor beta chain was documented in a study of cytomegalovirus exposure and HLA in healthy donors. The germline CDR1 and CDR2 sequences are SGHTA and FQGTGA. V lost 2 bases, J lost 5 bases, and 3 bases stayed unmatched. The CDR3 spans 14 residues. General study findings and limits: From TCR beta sequences, most subjects' HLA-A and HLA-B alleles were reportedly predicted accurately.

PCR amplification relied on 60 Vbeta primers (plus 13 Jbeta primers). Profiled with immunoSEQ multiplex PCR; TCRdb holds only in-frame clones, not every one. Among about 110,000 clones listed, about 70% were seen once. Remarks on this clone: Its antigen is undetermined.

The sequence came from a man aged 45-65 years in good health and CMV-seropositive. The genes are TRBV7-3 and TRBJ1-2; 9 bases agree with TRBD1. Sequencing was performed on PBMCs. CDR3 amino acids: CASSLGGQGYGYTF. The CDR3 nucleotides are TGTGCCAGCAGCTTAGGCGGACAGGGGTATGGCTACACCTTC. The variable domain in full, completed from reference TRBV7-3 and TRBJ1-2, reads GAGVSQTPSNKVTEKGKYVELRCDPISGHTALYWYRQSLGQGPEFLIYFQGTGAADDSGLPNDRFFAVRPEGSVSTLKIQRTERGDSAVYLCASSLGGQGYGYTFGSGTRLTVV.